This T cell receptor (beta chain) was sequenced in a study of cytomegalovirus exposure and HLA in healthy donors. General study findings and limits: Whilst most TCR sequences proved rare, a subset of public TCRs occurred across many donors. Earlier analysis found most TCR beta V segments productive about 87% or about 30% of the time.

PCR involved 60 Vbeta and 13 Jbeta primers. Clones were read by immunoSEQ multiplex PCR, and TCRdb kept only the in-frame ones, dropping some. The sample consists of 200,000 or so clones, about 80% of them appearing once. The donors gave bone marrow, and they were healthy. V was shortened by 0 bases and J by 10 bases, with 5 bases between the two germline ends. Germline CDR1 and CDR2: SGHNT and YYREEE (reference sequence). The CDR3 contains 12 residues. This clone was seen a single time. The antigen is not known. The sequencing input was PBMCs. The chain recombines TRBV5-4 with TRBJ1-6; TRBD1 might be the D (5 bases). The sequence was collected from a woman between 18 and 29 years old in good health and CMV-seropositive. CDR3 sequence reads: CASSLGGSPLHF. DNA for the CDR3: TGTGCCAGCAGCTTGGGGGGCTCACCCCTCCACTTT.